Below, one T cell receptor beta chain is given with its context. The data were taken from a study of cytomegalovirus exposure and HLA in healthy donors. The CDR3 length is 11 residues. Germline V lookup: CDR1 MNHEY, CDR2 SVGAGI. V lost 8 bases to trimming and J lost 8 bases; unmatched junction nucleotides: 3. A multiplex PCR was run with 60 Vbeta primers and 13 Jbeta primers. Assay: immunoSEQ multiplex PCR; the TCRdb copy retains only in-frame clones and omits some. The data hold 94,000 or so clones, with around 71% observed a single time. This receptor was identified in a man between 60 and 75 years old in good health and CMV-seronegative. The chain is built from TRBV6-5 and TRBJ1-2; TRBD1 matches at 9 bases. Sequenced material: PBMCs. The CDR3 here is CASQGQGGYTF. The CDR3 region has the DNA TGTGCCAGCCAGGGACAGGGAGGCTACACCTTC.